The source of this TCR beta chain is a study of shared clonotypes between healthy human individuals (dated by TCRdb to between 2020 and 2021). For context, the study as a whole: The cohort comprised two women and a few men aged 18 to 49 years. To estimate repertoire size and how much clonotypes are shared between individuals, the study performed deep sequencing of blood TCR repertoires from a few healthy adults. To increase sequencing depth and limit assay-specific biases, different laboratories used diverse techniques to prepare libraries and sequence TCR repertoires. Between about 0.9 and 9 billion PBMCs per donor were obtained by leukapheresis. Broad study findings and their caveats: Sampling was restricted to blood, and TCR repertoires in tissue are likely to differ from TCR repertoires in blood. Based on pairwise subsampling, the degree of clonotype sharing among donors was expected to be affected by sequencing depth. Because the study included only a small number of donors, the genetic and exposure-history diversity represented was limited.

Using the deep immunoSEQ assay, multiplex PCR amplified TCR CDR3 regions from genomic DNA. Extracted genomic DNA from each cell subset was distributed evenly across all wells of several immunoSEQ 96-well plates, and each plate was treated as a replicate. Each replicate PCR for unsorted PBMC received about 300 ng genomic DNA, equal to about 30,000 T cell genomes. Unsorted PBMC genomic DNA was sequenced across ten immunoSEQ deep assay plates. The purified libraries were quantified using a Qubit 3.0 fluorometer, sized with a Bioanalyzer 2100, and then quantified again using the KAPA Library Quantification kit. Every immunoSEQ 96-well plate was sequenced on a separate single-read 150-cycle Illumina NextSeq 550 flow cell. The paper's data handling went like this. Because the immunoSEQ output held only junctional sequences and lacked quality scores, the filtering could not match the filtering applied to full-length reads. Sequences were annotated with PyIR, a Python wrapper for IgBLAST v1.9, using IMGT germline references to assign V/J genes and CDR3. Reads with weak V/J assignments (E-value above 1e-6), missing CDR3, stop codons, out-of-frame junctions, or ambiguous translated residues were removed. V3J clonotypes were defined by identical inferred V gene, J gene, and CDR3 amino acid sequence. Percentage overlap between repertoires was computed as shared unique clonotypes divided by the size of the smaller repertoire. Repertoire richness was assessed with RTK rarefaction, the Chao1 estimator, and Recon v2.1 estimates of unobserved clonotypes. Not all clones reach the TCRdb copy of this immuneACCESS table, which keeps in-frame sequences only. Checked studies attribute under half of the gap to unresolved V genes and leave the rest unexplained. V and J calls and clone size are as listed in that table; D and trimming were resolved from the DNA. The sample includes approximately 460,000 clones, with roughly 80% observed a single time. Of the sample, more than 10% is held by the ten largest clones.

The donors were healthy, HIV-negative adults with no recently reported acute infections or vaccinations. Every donor was a Caucasian adult residing in Nashville, Tennessee, USA. In the unsorted samples, some 100 million PBMCs were counted, and genomic DNA was extracted using the QIAamp DNA Blood Mini kit. Blood was collected by leukapheresis, and PBMCs were isolated by Ficoll-Histopaque density gradient centrifugation and then cryopreserved in liquid nitrogen vapor phase. With respect to this clone: This clone's antigen is unknown. Base qualities are missing; no much larger clone stands one base away.

The source is a woman aged 40 to 49 in good health. Some clones in this sample may be carry-over from other donors' samples. Sequencing was done on a sample of PBMCs.

This receptor has the CDR3 CASSYRRGGTGELFF. The nucleotides read TGTGCCAGCAGTTACCGGAGGGGAGGGACCGGGGAGCTGTTTTTT. The sequence links TRBV6-5 to TRBJ2-2; 7 bases in the middle match TRBD2. From V the trimming removes 2 bases and from J it removes 5 bases, while the gene matches leave 5 bases of the junction unaccounted for. For CDR1 and CDR2, the germline V gene lists MNHEY and SVGAGI. Taken from cysteine to phenylalanine, the CDR3 has 15 residues. Left in the record is the CDR3 DNA by itself, 45 bases read in frame from the first base.